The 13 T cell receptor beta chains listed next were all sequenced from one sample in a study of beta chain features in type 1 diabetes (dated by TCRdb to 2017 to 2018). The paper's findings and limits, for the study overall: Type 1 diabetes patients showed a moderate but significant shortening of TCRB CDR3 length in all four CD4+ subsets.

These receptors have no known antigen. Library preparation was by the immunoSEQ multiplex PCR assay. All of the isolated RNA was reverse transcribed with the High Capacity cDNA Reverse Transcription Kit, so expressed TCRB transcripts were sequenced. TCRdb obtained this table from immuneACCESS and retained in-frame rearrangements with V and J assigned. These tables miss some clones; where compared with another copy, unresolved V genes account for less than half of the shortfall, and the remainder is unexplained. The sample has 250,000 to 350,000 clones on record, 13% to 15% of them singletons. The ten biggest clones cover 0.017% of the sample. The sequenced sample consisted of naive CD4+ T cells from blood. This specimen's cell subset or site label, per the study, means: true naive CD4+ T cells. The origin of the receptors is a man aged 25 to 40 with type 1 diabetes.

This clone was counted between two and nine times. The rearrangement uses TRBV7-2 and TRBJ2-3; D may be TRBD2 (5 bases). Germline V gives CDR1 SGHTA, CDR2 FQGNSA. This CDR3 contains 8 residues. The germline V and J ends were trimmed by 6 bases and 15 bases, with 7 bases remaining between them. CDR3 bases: TGTGCCAGCAGTCGACTATATTTT. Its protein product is CASSRLYF.

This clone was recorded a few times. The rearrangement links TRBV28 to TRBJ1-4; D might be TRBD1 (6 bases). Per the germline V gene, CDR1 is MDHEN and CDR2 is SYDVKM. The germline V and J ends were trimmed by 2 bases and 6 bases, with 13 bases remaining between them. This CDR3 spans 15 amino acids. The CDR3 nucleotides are TGTGCCAGCAGTTTACCAGGGGCCGAAGATGAAAAACTGTTTTTT. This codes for CASSLPGAEDEKLFF.

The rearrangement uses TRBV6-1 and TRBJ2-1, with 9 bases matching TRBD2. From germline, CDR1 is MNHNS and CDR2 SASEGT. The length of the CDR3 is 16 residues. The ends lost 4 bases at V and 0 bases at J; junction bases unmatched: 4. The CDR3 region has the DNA TGTGCCAGCAGTGTCCATAGCGGGAGCTCCTACAATGAGCAGTTCTTC. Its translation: CASSVHSGSSYNEQFF.

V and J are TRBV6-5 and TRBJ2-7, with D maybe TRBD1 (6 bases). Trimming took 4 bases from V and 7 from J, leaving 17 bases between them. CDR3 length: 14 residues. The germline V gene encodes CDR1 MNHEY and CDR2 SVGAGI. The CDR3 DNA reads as TGTGCCAGCAGTTCCGGGACAACCCGGTGGGAGCAGTACTTC. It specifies CASSSGTTRWEQYF.

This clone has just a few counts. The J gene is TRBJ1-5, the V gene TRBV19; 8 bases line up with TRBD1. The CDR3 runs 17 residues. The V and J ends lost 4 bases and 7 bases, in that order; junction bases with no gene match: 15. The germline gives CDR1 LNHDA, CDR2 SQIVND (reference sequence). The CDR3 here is CASSNGPGQVGGQPQHF. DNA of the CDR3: TGTGCCAGTAGTAATGGGCCGGGACAGGTCGGCGGGCAGCCCCAGCATTTT.

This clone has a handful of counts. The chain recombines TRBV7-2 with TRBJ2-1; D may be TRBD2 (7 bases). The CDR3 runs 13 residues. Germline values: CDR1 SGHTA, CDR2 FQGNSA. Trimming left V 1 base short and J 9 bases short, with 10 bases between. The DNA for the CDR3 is TGTGCCAGCAGCTTAGAGAGGGGGGGTGAGCAGTTCTTC. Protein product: CASSLERGGEQFF.

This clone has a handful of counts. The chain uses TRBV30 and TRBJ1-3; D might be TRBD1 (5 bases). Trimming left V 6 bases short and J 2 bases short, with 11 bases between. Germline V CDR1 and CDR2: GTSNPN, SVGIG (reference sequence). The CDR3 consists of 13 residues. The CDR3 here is CACQQGAGNTIYF. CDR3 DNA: TGTGCCTGCCAACAAGGGGCTGGAAACACCATATATTTT.

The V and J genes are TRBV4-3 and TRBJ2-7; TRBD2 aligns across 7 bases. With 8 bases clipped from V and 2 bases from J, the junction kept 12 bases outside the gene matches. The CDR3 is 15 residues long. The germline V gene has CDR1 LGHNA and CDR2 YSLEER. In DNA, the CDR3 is TGCGCCAGCGCCCTCAGGGAGGGGCGGACCTACGAGCAGTACTTC. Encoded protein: CASALREGRTYEQYF.

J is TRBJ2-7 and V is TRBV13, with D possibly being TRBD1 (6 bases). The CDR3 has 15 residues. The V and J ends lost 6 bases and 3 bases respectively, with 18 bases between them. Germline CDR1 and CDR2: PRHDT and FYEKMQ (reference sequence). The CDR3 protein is CASSPKNRARYEQYF. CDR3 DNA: TGTGCCAGCAGTCCGAAGAACAGGGCGCGCTACGAGCAGTACTTC.

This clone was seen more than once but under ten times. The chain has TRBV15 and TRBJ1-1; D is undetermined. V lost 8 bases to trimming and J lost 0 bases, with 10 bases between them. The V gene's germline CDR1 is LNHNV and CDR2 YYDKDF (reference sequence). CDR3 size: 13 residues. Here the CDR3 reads CATADNVNTEAFF. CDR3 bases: TGTGCCACCGCCGACAACGTGAACACTGAAGCTTTCTTT.

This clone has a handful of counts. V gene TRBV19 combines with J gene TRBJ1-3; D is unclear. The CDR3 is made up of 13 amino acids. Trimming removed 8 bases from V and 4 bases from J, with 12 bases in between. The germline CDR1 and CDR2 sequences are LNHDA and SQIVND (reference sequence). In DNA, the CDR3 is TGTGCCAGTCGTGAAGAGCCCGGAAACACCATATATTTT. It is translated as CASREEPGNTIYF.

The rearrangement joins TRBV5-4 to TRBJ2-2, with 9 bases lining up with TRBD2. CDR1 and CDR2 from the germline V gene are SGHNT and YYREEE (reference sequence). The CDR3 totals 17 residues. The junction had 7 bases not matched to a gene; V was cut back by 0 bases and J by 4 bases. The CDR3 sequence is CASSLGRREGRTGELFF. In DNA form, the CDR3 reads TGTGCCAGCAGCTTGGGGCGGCGGGAGGGCCGCACCGGGGAGCTGTTTTTT.

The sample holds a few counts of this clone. Written as DNA, the CDR3 is TGTGCCAGCTCCCCAGCGAGCGGGGGGCAAGAGACCCAGTACTTC. Translation: CASSPASGGQETQYF. The chain carries TRBV18 and TRBJ2-5; 9 positions agree with TRBD2. The V segment lost 6 bases and the J segment 2 bases; nucleotides outside the gene matches: 7. The V gene's germline CDR1 is KGHSH and CDR2 LQKENI. This CDR3 spans 15 amino acids.